A selection of T cell receptor beta chains follows, all from one sample in a study of cytomegalovirus exposure and HLA in healthy donors. Clones were sequenced by immunoSEQ multiplex PCR, and TCRdb holds only the in-frame ones, with some missing. The sample lists about 140,000 clones, over 65% seen once, with 2.5% to 3% in the top ten. Material for sequencing was PBMCs. The receptors shown here come from a female donor in good health and CMV-seronegative. Both conserved end residues are part of each CDR3. D genes are given only for firm matches. Part of the rows lack a size; the others show once, few, many or a class for expanded clones.

v_gene	abundance	j_gene	d_gene	CDR3nt	CDR3aa
TRBV7-2	NA	TRBJ2-5	NA	TGTGCCAGCAGCTTAGAGTACAGGGATGAGACCCAGTACTTC	CASSLEYRDETQYF
TRBV30	NA	TRBJ1-3	TRBD1	TGTGCCTGGAGCCTACTTCGGACAGGTGGAAACACCATATATTTT	CAWSLLRTGGNTIYF
TRBV6-1	NA	TRBJ2-1	TRBD2	TGTGCCAGCAGTGATATTGCGGGAGGCTTTTTTTACAATGAGCAGTTCTTC	CASSDIAGGFFYNEQFF
TRBV5-4	NA	TRBJ1-1	NA	TGTGCCAGCAGCTTGGGGCGGGCGAACACTGAAGCTTTCTTT	CASSLGRANTEAFF
TRBV4-2	NA	TRBJ2-2	TRBD1	TGTGCCAGCAGCCCCGGGACAGGGGACACCGGGGAGCTGTTTTTT	CASSPGTGDTGELFF
TRBV28	NA	TRBJ2-7	NA	TGTGCCAGCACCTTCAACTACGAGCAGTACTTC	CASTFNYEQYF
TRBV6-1	few	TRBJ1-1	TRBD1	TGTGCCAGCAGTGAAGGGGTGGACAGGGTGGATGAAGCTTTCTTT	CASSEGVDRVDEAFF
TRBV4-2	few	TRBJ1-1	NA	TGTGCCAGCAGCCAAATCCGGGTGATGGTGGACACTGAAGCTTTCTTT	CASSQIRVMVDTEAFF
TRBV27	NA	TRBJ1-2	NA	TGTGCCAGCAGACCTCGGACGGGGGGTATGTCGGACTATGGCTACACCTTC	CASRPRTGGMSDYGYTF
TRBV2	few	TRBJ2-7	NA	TGTGCCAGCAGTGATGGGACAAGAGTAGGCGAGCAGTACTTC	CASSDGTRVGEQYF
TRBV28	NA	TRBJ1-4	TRBD1	TGTGCCAGCAGTTTCTTCCGGGACAGGGGCTCAACTAATGAAAAACTGTTTTTT	CASSFFRDRGSTNEKLFF
TRBV19	NA	TRBJ1-1	TRBD1	TGTGCCAGTAGTATAGGAATCGGACAGGGATTGAACACTGAAGCTTTCTTT	CASSIGIGQGLNTEAFF
TRBV5-1	NA	TRBJ1-2	TRBD1	TGCGCCAGCAGCTTGACTCAGGGGGGTACCTATGGCTACACCTTC	CASSLTQGGTYGYTF
TRBV19	once	TRBJ1-1	NA	TGTGCCAGTAGTATTAAGGAGAACACTGAAGCTTTTTTT	CASSIKENTEAFF
TRBV7-8	NA	TRBJ2-2	TRBD2	TGTGCCAGCAGGTCATACCCCGGACTAGCGGGTGACACCGGGGAGCTGTTTTTT	CASRSYPGLAGDTGELFF
TRBV5-1	NA	TRBJ1-4	NA	TGCGCCAGCAGCTTGGCGTGGGGCAACAATGAAAAACTGTTTTTT	CASSLAWGNNEKLFF
TRBV6-6	many	TRBJ1-5	TRBD1	TGTGCCAGCAGTTACCGGGACAGAGATCAGCCCCAGCATTTT	CASSYRDRDQPQHF
TRBV6-1	few	TRBJ1-1	NA	TGTGCCAGCATTCTCCAGGGAATGAACACTGAAGCTTTCTTT	CASILQGMNTEAFF
TRBV19	NA	TRBJ1-1	NA	TGTGCCAGTACTAGGATGAACACTGAAGCTTTCTTT	CASTRMNTEAFF
TRBV11-2	NA	TRBJ2-7	NA	TGTGCCAGCAGCTCACCAAAGCGGAGGACCTACGAGCAGTACTTC	CASSSPKRRTYEQYF
TRBV27	few	TRBJ1-1	TRBD1	TGTGCCAGCAGTCCCGGACAGGGGGCGACTGAAGCTTTCTTT	CASSPGQGATEAFF
TRBV9	NA	TRBJ1-3	TRBD1	TGTGCCAGCAGCGCCCAGGGGGCGTCTGGAAACACCATATATTTT	CASSAQGASGNTIYF
TRBV15	NA	TRBJ1-1	NA	TGTGCCACCAGCGGATTTACAGAGAACACTGAAGCTTTCTTT	CATSGFTENTEAFF
TRBV28	NA	TRBJ2-7	TRBD2	TGTGCCAGCAGTTTGGGAGCGGGGGAATACTACGAGCAGTACTTC	CASSLGAGEYYEQYF
TRBV28	NA	TRBJ1-5	NA	TGTGCCAGCAGTTTGGGGAGGGGAGGGGCCCAGCATTTT	CASSLGRGGAQHF
TRBV5-1	NA	TRBJ2-7	TRBD2	TGCGCCAGCAGCGTGACTAGCGGAGGTGCCTACGAGCAGTACTTC	CASSVTSGGAYEQYF
TRBV4-1	NA	TRBJ2-7	TRBD1	TGCGCCTGCAGCCATGCAACTCAGACGGGGACAGGGTTCTCCTACGAGCAGTACTTC	CACSHATQTGTGFSYEQYF
TRBV19	NA	TRBJ1-1	TRBD1	TGTGCCAGTAGCACCGCTACTCGGGACAGGGGTCCAACTGAAGCTTTCTTT	CASSTATRDRGPTEAFF
TRBV5-6	NA	TRBJ1-4	NA	TGTGCCAGCAGCCCCAGGGTCGGGCGTGAAAAACTGTTTTTT	CASSPRVGREKLFF
TRBV27	NA	TRBJ2-4	TRBD2	TGTGCCAGCAGCCCTCTGGCGGGGGGTACCTTTGCTGTAGCCAAAAACATTCAGTACTTC	CASSPLAGGTFAVAKNIQYF
TRBV5-4	NA	TRBJ2-1	NA	TGTGCCAGCAGCTTGCTCACAGAGCAGTTCTTC	CASSLLTEQFF
TRBV11-2	NA	TRBJ1-4	NA	TGTGCCAGCAGCCGTGGGGGGGCATTACCCCTTCACAATGAAAAACTGTTTTTT	CASSRGGALPLHNEKLFF